This entry is about one T cell receptor (beta chain). This clone occurred a few times. The antigen it recognizes is unknown. Within one base of it there is no much larger clone, and no base qualities were kept. This record comes from a study of blood T cell repertoires in COVID-19 (TCRdb year 2020). As for the study more broadly: The collaborator samples originated in the United States, Italy and Spain and spanned the acute and convalescent phases of COVID-19. The material from the prospective study consisted of cDNA or gDNA derived from T cells, B-cell-depleted T cells, or PBMCs. Subjects who had been exposed to COVID-19, were actively infected with it, or had recovered from it provided the deeply sampled blood TCRbeta repertoires that made up the dataset. The repertoires were made available in a free public database intended to serve as a resource for research on the immune response to SARS-CoV-2. The samples were drawn from two sources: the first 160 participants of the ongoing ImmuneRACE study, and 1,000 to 1,500 subjects contributed by 6 global collaborators. Nearly every sample came with metadata listing a de-identified subject ID, COVID-19 status, age in years and sex. Where available, HLA class I and class II types were obtained from metadata supplied by the sample provider rather than from assay-based typing. Results the study describes overall, beyond this receptor: Clinical and demographic metadata were provided uncurated, with the amount varying by source and participant.

From its cysteine to its phenylalanine, the CDR3 spans 16 amino acids. This entry keeps only the CDR3 DNA: 48 bases, framed from base 1. The germline V gene supplies CDR1 SGHRS and CDR2 YFSETQ. Trimming removed 4 bases from V and 5 bases from J; the gene matches leave 13 bases unexplained. Participants in the prospective study were aged about 18 to 95 years, lived in some 24 United States geographic areas, and enrolled through a virtual design. To assign participants to cohorts, the prospective study relied on clinical history that participants themselves reported in a screening survey and a study questionnaire. A participant counted as exposed if, within 2 weeks of entering the study, that participant had been in contact with someone who had a PCR-confirmed or clinician-diagnosed COVID-19 case. In the prospective study, whole blood, serum and a nasopharyngeal or oropharyngeal swab were collected from each participant by mobile phlebotomists. Additional blood draws and questionnaires over an approximately two-month period could optionally be provided by prospective study participants. Before DNA extraction, blood samples from the prospective study were shipped at room temperature or frozen.

The immunoSEQ Assay, a bias-controlled multiplex PCR, was used to amplify TCRbeta CDR3 regions from genomic DNA. The original methods were these. Within the assay, amplification of reference gene primers was used to estimate how many nucleated cells each sample contained. To quantify the absolute abundance of each unique TCRbeta CDR3 rearrangement, sequence reads were collapsed and filtered. For each sample, productive Simpson clonality was calculated by taking the square root of Simpson's diversity index across productive rearrangements. In its TCRdb copy, this immuneACCESS table keeps in-frame sequences only and misses some clones. Where compared with another copy, unresolved V genes explain less than half of these, and the others have no known cause. V, J and clone size are taken as reported in that table, and D and trimming were inferred from the DNA itself. The sample contains 120,000 to 150,000 clones, around 87% of them found a single time. Roughly 4% of the sample is in the top ten clones.

The clonotype comes from a woman in her forties who had been exposed to COVID-19. Sequencing was carried out using PBMCs or T cells enriched from blood (not recorded which). The V and J genes are TRBV5-1 and TRBJ2-5; 8 bases in the middle match TRBD1. The base sequence is TGCGCCAGCAGCCAACAGACAGGGGAGTCGGGTGAGACCCAGTACTTC. This encodes CASSQQTGESGETQYF.